This T cell receptor beta chain was identified during a study of T cell responses to AZD1222 COVID-19 vaccine. CDR3 length: 18 amino acids. V gave up 3 bases and J gave up 4 bases; unmatched junction bases: 13. CDR1 and CDR2 from the germline V gene are MDHEN and SYDVKM. Method: immunoSEQ multiplex PCR; TCRdb's copy keeps in-frame clones and lacks some. The table has more than 85,000 clones, 91% seen once. Study results and limitations: Vaccine-associated CD4 TCRs ranged over spike, dominating at 160-218 and 743-854. Breadth and depth of Spike-specific TCRs rose after two AZD1222 doses. In all cases, repertoires were sampled only after the peak T cell response. A mostly white British donor set with more females was recruited, and clonal diversity was possibly underestimated.

This clone was found a few times. The antigen is undetermined. This sequence originates from an adult in good health. The chain is built from TRBV28 and TRBJ1-5; 9 bases align to TRBD1. The specimen was peripheral blood, collected on day 0 of AZD1222 vaccination. CDR3 in DNA: TGTGCCAGCAGTTTTGGGGGCGGAACAGGGGGCGGGAATCAGCCCCAGCATTTT. Protein: CASSFGGGTGGGNQPQHF. Drawing the rest from reference TRBV28 and TRBJ1-5, the complete variable domain is DVKVTQSSRYLVKRTGEKVFLECVQDMDHENMFWYRQDPGLGLRLIYFSYDVKMKEKGDIPEGYSVSREKKERFSLILESASTNQTSMYLCASSFGGGTGGGNQPQHFGDGTRLSIL.